This T cell receptor beta chain was recorded in a study of cytotoxic CD8 clonotypes in ibrutinib-treated CLL. Investigators sought sequencing depths of between 1 in 200,000 and 1 in 1 million T cells. The repertoire was sequenced with immunoSEQ multiplex PCR; TCRdb's copy has only in-frame clones and lacks some. Among approximately 130,000 clones listed, 80% to 90% were seen once. CDR3 size: 15 residues. Germline-derived CDR1 and CDR2 are MDHEN and SYDVKM. V lost 7 bases and J lost 1, with 13 bases in between. This chain connects TRBV28 to TRBJ2-2; D not resolved. The sequence was obtained from a human donor with chronic lymphocytic leukemia. Specimen: PBMCs, collected after 24 months of ibrutinib treatment. This CDR3 is CASTQGPENTGELFF. The CDR3 DNA reads as TGTGCCAGCACCCAAGGGCCTGAGAACACCGGGGAGCTGTTTTTT.